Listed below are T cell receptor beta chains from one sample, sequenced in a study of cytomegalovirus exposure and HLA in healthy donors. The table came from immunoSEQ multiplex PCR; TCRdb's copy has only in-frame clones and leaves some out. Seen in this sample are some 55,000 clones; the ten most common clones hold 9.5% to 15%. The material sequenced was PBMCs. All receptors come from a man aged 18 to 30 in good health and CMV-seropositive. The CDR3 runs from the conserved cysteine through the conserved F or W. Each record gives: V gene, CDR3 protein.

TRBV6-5	CASSLYRDVGNTIYF
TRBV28	CASSPRGQGDVSNQPQHF
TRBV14	CASSQDWEGLAVEGRIYEQYF
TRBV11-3	CASSRTGDLEAFF
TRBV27	CASSPNRGLYEQYF
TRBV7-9	CASSLAQDSSYEQYF
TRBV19	CASSKQGGLSGANVLTF
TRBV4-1	CASSLREGMVTEQYF
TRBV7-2	CASSGSAGHEQFF
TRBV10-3	CAISERQGGETQYF
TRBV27	CASSLTTPPGTDEQFF
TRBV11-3	CASSLGTAHIYEQYF
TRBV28	CASRTGTIMNQPQHF
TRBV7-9	CASAPGGGTDTQYF
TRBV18	CASSQGQGSSTGELFF
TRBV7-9	CASSSPGTGIGIETQYF
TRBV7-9	CASSLVARTDTQYF
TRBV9	CASSDGSLNEQYF
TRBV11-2	CASSFRYGYTF
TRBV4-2	CASSQASLRQGGNEQYF
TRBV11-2	CASSLMTGNTEAFF
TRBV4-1	CASSQEFSNEQFF
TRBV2	CASLDHLGTDTQYF
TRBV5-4	CASSLGGTGEQYF
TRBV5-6	CASSLGGGNTIYF
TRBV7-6	CASSSTVSSESASYEQYF
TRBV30	CAWSPESSGNTIYF
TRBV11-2	CASSSLAGTGELFF
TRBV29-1	CSVDTGMAGELFF
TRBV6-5	CASGRANPTGELFF
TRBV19	CASSPTGGNTIYF
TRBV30	CAWVAGTYNEQFF
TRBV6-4	CASSDAGGTDTQYF
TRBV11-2	CASSSWDSTKETQYF
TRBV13	CASSPPDADNEQFF
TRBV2	CASSAPSGRYEQYF
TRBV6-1	CATAGTGLHEQYF
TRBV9	CASSQTTKTSGGGRVTDTQYF
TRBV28	CASSVSGRALNEQFF
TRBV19	CASSTSGTGFSEAFF
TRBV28	CASSTGFHDTGELFF
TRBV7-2	CASSPLQEAQYF
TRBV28	CASSLQSTGELFF
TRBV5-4	CASSLEIGAYEQYF
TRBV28	CASSLQGYEQYF
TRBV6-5	CAIGRQFDTEAFF
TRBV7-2	CASSLGAVTWEQYF
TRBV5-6	CASSFRDNNQPQHF
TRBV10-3	CAIGTGTYEQYF
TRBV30	CAWTPRSGLSYEQYF
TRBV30	CAYGRDMAEAFF